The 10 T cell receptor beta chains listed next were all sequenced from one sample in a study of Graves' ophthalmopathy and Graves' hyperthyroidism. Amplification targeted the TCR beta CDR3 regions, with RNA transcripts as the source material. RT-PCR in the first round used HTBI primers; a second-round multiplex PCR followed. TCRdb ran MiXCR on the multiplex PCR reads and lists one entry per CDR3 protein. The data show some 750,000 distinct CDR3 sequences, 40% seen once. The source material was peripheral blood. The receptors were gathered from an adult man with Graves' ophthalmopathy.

The CDR3 is CSVGAGKQTQYF. CDR3 DNA: TGCAGCGTTGGAGCGGGGAAACAGACCCAGTACTTC. This chain links TRBV29-1 with TRBJ2-5; 7 bases are shared with TRBD2. V lost 4 bases, J lost 6 bases, and 5 bases stayed unmatched. The CDR3 has 12 residues. Germline-derived CDR1 and CDR2 are SQVTM and ANQGSEA.

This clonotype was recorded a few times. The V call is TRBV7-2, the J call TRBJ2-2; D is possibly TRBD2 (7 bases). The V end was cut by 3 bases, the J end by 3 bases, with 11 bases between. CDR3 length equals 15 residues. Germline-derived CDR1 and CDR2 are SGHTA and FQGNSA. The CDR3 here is CASSLGGPDTGELFF. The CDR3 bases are TGTGCCAGCAGCTTGGGGGGGCCGGACACCGGGGAGCTGTTTTTT.

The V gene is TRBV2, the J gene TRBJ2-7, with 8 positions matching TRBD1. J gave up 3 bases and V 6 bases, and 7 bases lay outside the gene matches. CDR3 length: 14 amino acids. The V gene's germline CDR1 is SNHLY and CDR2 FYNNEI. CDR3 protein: CASSSPDRDYEQYF. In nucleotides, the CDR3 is TGTGCCAGCAGCTCTCCGGACAGGGACTACGAGCAGTACTTC.

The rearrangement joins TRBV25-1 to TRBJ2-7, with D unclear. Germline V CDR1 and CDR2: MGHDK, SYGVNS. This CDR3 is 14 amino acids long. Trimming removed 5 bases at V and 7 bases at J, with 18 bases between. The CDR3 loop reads CASSLRDSYNEQYF. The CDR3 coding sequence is TGTGCCAGCAGTCTTAGGGATTCCTACAATGAGCAGTACTTC.

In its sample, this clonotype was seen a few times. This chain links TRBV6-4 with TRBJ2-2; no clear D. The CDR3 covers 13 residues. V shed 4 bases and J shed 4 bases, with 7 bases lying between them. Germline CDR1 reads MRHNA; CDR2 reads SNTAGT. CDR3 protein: CASSAKGTGELFF. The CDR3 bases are TGTGCCAGCAGTGCTAAGGGCACCGGGGAGCTGTTTTTT.

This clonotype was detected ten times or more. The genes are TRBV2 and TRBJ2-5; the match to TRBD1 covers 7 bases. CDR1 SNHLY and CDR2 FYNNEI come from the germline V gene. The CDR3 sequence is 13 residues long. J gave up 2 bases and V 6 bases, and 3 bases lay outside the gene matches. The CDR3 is CASRETGQETQYF. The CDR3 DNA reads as TGTGCCAGCAGAGAGACAGGGCAAGAGACCCAGTACTTC.

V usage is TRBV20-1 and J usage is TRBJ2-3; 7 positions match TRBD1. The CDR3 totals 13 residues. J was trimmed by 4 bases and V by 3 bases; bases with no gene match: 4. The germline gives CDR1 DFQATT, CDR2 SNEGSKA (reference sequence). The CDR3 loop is CSARTGWADTQYF. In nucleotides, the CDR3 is TGCAGTGCTAGGACAGGGTGGGCAGATACGCAGTATTTT.

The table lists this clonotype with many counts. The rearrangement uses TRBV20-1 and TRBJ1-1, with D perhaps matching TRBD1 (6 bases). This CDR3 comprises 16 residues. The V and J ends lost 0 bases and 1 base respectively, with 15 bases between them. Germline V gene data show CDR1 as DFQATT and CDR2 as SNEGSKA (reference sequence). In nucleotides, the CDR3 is TGCAGTGCTAGAGATCCGCAGGGGAGGAAGAACACTGAAGCTTTCTTT. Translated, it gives CSARDPQGRKNTEAFF.

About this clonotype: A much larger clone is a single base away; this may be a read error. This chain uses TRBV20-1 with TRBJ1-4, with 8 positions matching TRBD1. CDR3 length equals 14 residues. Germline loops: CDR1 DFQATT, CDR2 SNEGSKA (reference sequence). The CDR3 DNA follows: TGCAATGCTAGTCGGGGACAGGCTAATGAAAAACTGTTTTTT. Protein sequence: CNASRGQANEKLFF.

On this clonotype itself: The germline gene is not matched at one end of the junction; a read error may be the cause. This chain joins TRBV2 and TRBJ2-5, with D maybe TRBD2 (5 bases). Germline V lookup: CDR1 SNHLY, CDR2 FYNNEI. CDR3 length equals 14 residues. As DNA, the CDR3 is TGTGCCAGCACCCCGACCGGACTGCAAGAGACCCGGTACTTC. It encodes CASTPTGLQETRYF.